This passage covers 12 T cell receptor beta chains from one sample sequenced in a study of cytomegalovirus exposure and HLA in healthy donors. A multiplex PCR was run with 60 Vbeta primers and 13 Jbeta primers. The repertoire was sequenced with immunoSEQ multiplex PCR; TCRdb's copy has only in-frame clones and lacks some. The sample lists around 69,000 clones, about 70% occurring once. Sequencing used PBMCs. Every receptor here comes from a woman in her fifties or sixties in good health and CMV-seropositive.

There are a few counts of this clone. Other DNA sequences in this sample translate to the same CDR3. The chain recombines TRBV5-1 with TRBJ2-3; unclear D gene. CDR1 is SGHRS and CDR2 is YFSETQ in the germline V gene. Trimming took off 6 bases at V and 2 bases at J, with 4 bases between the two ends. This CDR3 has 11 amino acids. DNA for the CDR3: TGCGCCAGCACAAACACAGATACGCAGTATTTT. It encodes CASTNTDTQYF.

The chain uses TRBV7-9 and TRBJ2-7; 8 bases agree with TRBD1. This CDR3 is built from 14 residues. After removal of 7 bases from V and 5 bases from J, the junction contained 10 bases not matched to a gene. The germline V gene has CDR1 SEHNR and CDR2 FQNEAQ (reference sequence). CDR3 DNA: TGTGCCAGCACCCTTCTGGGACAGGTAAACGAGCAGTACTTC. It translates to CASTLLGQVNEQYF.

The V and J genes are TRBV7-6 and TRBJ1-1, with 9 positions matching TRBD1. CDR1 and CDR2 (germline): SGHVS, FNYEAQ. V was clipped by 1 base and J by 5 bases; unmatched bases: 5. The CDR3 is made up of 15 amino acids. DNA of the CDR3: TGTGCCAGCAGCTTAGGGACAGGGGCGGGAACTGAAGCTTTCTTT. Protein: CASSLGTGAGTEAFF.

This clone was counted a single time. This chain links TRBV5-1 with TRBJ1-3; D unresolved. Looked up from germline, CDR1 is SGHRS and CDR2 is YFSETQ. V lost 4 bases and J 0 bases, leaving 17 bases between the germline ends. The CDR3 runs to 17 residues. As DNA, the CDR3 is TGCGCCAGCAGCCAAGCACAGCTCGCGAGCTCTGGAAACACCATATATTTT. It is translated as CASSQAQLASSGNTIYF.

This rearrangement joins TRBV5-4 to TRBJ2-5; 10 nucleotides line up with TRBD2. This CDR3 is 15 amino acids long. Germline V CDR1 and CDR2: SGHNT, YYREEE (reference sequence). V was pared by 2 bases and J by 1 base, with 2 bases of the junction left unmatched. CDR3 in amino acids: CASSFSGGLQETQYF. CDR3 nucleotide sequence: TGTGCCAGCAGCTTTAGCGGGGGGCTCCAAGAGACCCAGTACTTC. The entire variable domain, with the rest obtained from reference TRBV5-4 and TRBJ2-5, is as follows: ETGVTQSPTHLIKTRGQQVTLRCSSQSGHNTVSWYQQALGQGPQFIFQYYREEENGRGNFPPRFSGLQFPNYSSELNVNALELDDSALYLCASSFSGGLQETQYFGPGTRLLVL.

The CDR3 coding sequence is TGTGCCAGCAGTGAAATGGGGGGGGGATACGAGCAGTACTTC. It encodes CASSEMGGGYEQYF. The genes are TRBV2 and TRBJ2-7, with TRBD2 identical over 7 bases. The CDR3 length is 14 residues. Losses at the gene ends were 2 bases for V and 4 bases for J; bases not matched to a gene: 5. Germline-derived CDR1 and CDR2 are SNHLY and FYNNEI.

The gene calls are TRBV11-2 and TRBJ2-1; TRBD2 agrees at 8 bases. Germline loops: CDR1 SGHAT, CDR2 FQNNGV. V lost 3 bases to trimming and J lost 16 bases; unmatched junction nucleotides: 11. This CDR3 is built from 13 residues. This CDR3 is CASSLSVTSEQFF. CDR3 nucleotides: TGTGCCAGCAGCTTGTCCGTGACTAGCGAACAATTCTTC.

This clone has only a few counts. For the CDR3, the DNA is TGTGCCAGCAGCCCTACCGACAGGGGGCGATCTGAAGCTTTCTTT. Residues: CASSPTDRGRSEAFF. The gene calls are TRBV9 and TRBJ1-1; TRBD1 matches 10 bases. The CDR3 consists of 15 residues. Trimming at V came to 4 bases and at J to 6 bases, leaving 9 bases not matched to a gene. CDR1 is SGDLS, CDR2 YYNGEE, per germline.

This clone was seen a handful of times. This sequence joins TRBV10-2 and TRBJ2-7; TRBD1 aligns across 7 bases. The V and J ends lost 6 bases and 5 bases, in that order; junction bases with no gene match: 4. This CDR3 is built from 12 residues. Looked up from germline, CDR1 is WSHSY and CDR2 is SAAADI. The CDR3 region has the DNA TGCGCCAGCAGACCTCAGGGGGACGAGCAGTACTTC. It is translated as CASRPQGDEQYF.

This chain connects TRBV5-1 to TRBJ1-1, with 8 bases lining up with TRBD1. Germline V CDR1 and CDR2: SGHRS, YFSETQ. J gave up 5 bases and V 0 bases, and 9 bases lay outside the gene matches. This CDR3 has 16 amino acids. The CDR3 region has the DNA TGCGCCAGCAGCTTGGAAGAGACAGGGGATGGGACTGAAGCTTTCTTT. It specifies CASSLEETGDGTEAFF.

The chain is built from TRBV9 and TRBJ1-6; D is ambiguous. The CDR3 extends over 12 amino acids. V lost 4 bases, J lost 12 bases, and 11 bases lay in between. Germline V CDR1 and CDR2: SGDLS, YYNGEE. The CDR3, as DNA: TGTGCCAGCAGCCCCCGAGATAGACCCCTCCACTTT. This sequence encodes CASSPRDRPLHF.

The J gene is TRBJ2-3, the V gene TRBV10-1; 8 bases are a match to TRBD1. Per germline, CDR1 WNHNN and CDR2 SYGVQD (reference sequence). The V gene end was trimmed by 6 bases and the J gene end by 1 base; junction bases not matched to a gene: 6. The CDR3 covers 15 residues. The CDR3 nucleotides read TGCGCCAGCAGCCTCGACAGGGGCGGCACAGATACGCAGTATTTT. This sequence encodes CASSLDRGGTDTQYF.